These 10 T cell receptor beta chains originate from one sample sequenced in a study of identical twins. TCRdb redid the calling of the 5' RACE reads with MiXCR, one entry per CDR3 protein. The sample holds 1.5 million to 2 million distinct CDR3 sequences, about 32% seen once. The sample consisted of cord blood. These receptors came from a newborn girl in good health.

A few counts support this clonotype. The chain recombines TRBV3-1 with TRBJ2-1, with 13 bases that match TRBD2. The length of the CDR3 is 16 residues. The germline CDR1 and CDR2 sequences are LGHDT and YNNKEL (reference sequence). J gave up 10 bases and V 5 bases, and 11 bases lay outside the gene matches. CDR3 amino acids: CASSTETSGGSDEQFF. The CDR3 coding sequence is TGTGCCAGCAGCACCGAGACTAGCGGGGGGTCCGACGAGCAGTTCTTC.

The count of this clonotype is one. The chain uses TRBV4-1 and TRBJ1-3; no firm D call. This CDR3 has 15 amino acids. V was pared by 4 bases and J by 4 bases, with 14 bases between. Germline V lookup: CDR1 MGHRA, CDR2 YSYEKL. The CDR3 DNA reads as TGCGCCAGCAGCCCAACGGTTTTGGAAGGAAACACCATATATTTT. It translates to CASSPTVLEGNTIYF.

In this sample, this clonotype turned up a few times. This sequence joins TRBV29-1 and TRBJ1-2; unclear D gene. The CDR3 runs to 13 residues. The germline V and J ends were trimmed by 0 bases and 6 bases, with 11 bases remaining between them. Germline CDR1 is SQVTM and CDR2 is ANQGSEA. The CDR3 DNA is TGCAGCGTTGAAGATGGTTGGCGGGATGGCTACACCTTC. This translates into CSVEDGWRDGYTF. Together with reference TRBV29-1 and TRBJ1-2, the CDR3 gives the full variable domain: SAVISQKPSRDICQRGTSLTIQCQVDSQVTMMFWYRQQPGQSLTLIATANQGSEATYESGFVIDKFPISRPNLTFSTLTVSNMSPEDSSIYLCSVEDGWRDGYTFGSGTRLTVV.

The chain couples TRBV7-2 to TRBJ2-5; 8 bases are a match to TRBD1. Germline V gives CDR1 SGHTA, CDR2 FQGNSA. V trimming: 2 bases; J trimming: 11 bases; junction bases outside the gene matches: 13. The length of the CDR3 is 15 residues. The CDR3 sequence: CASSLTGTGRREQYF. The DNA of the CDR3 is TGTGCCAGCAGCTTAACCGGGACAGGAAGAAGGGAGCAGTACTTC.

V and J are TRBV9 and TRBJ2-1; 10 bases map to TRBD2. With V trimmed by 5 bases and J by 8 bases, 13 bases remained unmatched. CDR3 length: 16 amino acids. CDR1 and CDR2 from the germline V gene are SGDLS and YYNGEE. This CDR3 reads CASSWMKAGGIHEQFF. The CDR3 nucleotides are TGTGCCAGCAGTTGGATGAAAGCGGGAGGGATCCATGAGCAGTTCTTC.

This clonotype showed up just a few times. The V and J genes are TRBV28 and TRBJ2-5; 8 bases fit TRBD2. The closer fit of TRBJ2-7 to the DNA end suggests the J call may be wrong. Germline V lookup: CDR1 MDHEN, CDR2 SYDVKM. The CDR3 totals 12 residues. In nucleotides, the CDR3 is TGTGCCACCAGGTCTAGCGGGTACGAGCAGTACTTC. Its translation: CATRSSGYEQYF.

With regard to this clonotype: One junction end disagrees with the germline gene, perhaps due to a read error. The chain combines TRBV18 with TRBJ2-4; no clear D gene. The CDR3 contains 17 residues. The germline V gene has CDR1 KGHSH and CDR2 LQKENI. In DNA, the CDR3 is TGTGCCAGCTCACCACAACAACTGGGATTAGCCAAAAACGTTCAGTACTTC. Protein sequence: CASSPQQLGLAKNVQYF.

This sequence joins TRBV20-1 and TRBJ2-2; 7 bases map to TRBD2. J lost 7 bases, V lost 0 bases, and 8 bases had no gene match. Germline V CDR1 and CDR2: DFQATT, SNEGSKA (reference sequence). CDR3 length: 15 amino acids. The chain's CDR3 is CSARDPGRIGGELFF. CDR3 DNA: TGCAGTGCTAGAGATCCCGGGAGGATCGGCGGGGAGCTGTTTTTT.

This clonotype appeared many times. The rearrangement uses TRBV29-1 and TRBJ2-7, with TRBD1 matching over 11 bases. The CDR3 contains 13 residues. The germline V gene has CDR1 SQVTM and CDR2 ANQGSEA. J gave up 1 base and V 4 bases, and 0 bases lay outside the gene matches. CDR3 protein: CSVGDRGSYEQYF. As DNA, the CDR3 is TGCAGCGTTGGGGACAGGGGGTCCTACGAGCAGTACTTC.

This clonotype was found a few times. J is TRBJ2-4 and V is TRBV27; 7 bases are shared with TRBD2. The CDR3 is made up of 14 amino acids. From germline, CDR1 is MNHEY and CDR2 SMNVEV (reference sequence). The J segment lost 8 bases and the V segment lost 0 bases, leaving 4 bases of the junction unmatched. Written as DNA, the CDR3 is TGTGCCAGCAGTTTATCGGCGGGAGAGGACATTCAGTACTTC. The encoded protein is CASSLSAGEDIQYF.